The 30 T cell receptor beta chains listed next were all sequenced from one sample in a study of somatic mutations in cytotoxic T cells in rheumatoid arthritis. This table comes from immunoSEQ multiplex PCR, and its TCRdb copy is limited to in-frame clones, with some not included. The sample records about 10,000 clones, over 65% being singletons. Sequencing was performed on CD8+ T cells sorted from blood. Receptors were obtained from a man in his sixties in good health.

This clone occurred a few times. CDR3 residues: CAISDTWGGEETQYF. In DNA form, the CDR3 reads TGTGCCATCAGTGATACCTGGGGAGGGGAAGAGACCCAGTACTTC. This chain joins TRBV10-3 and TRBJ2-5; TRBD2 agrees at 7 bases. Germline loops: CDR1 ENHRY, CDR2 SYGVKD. The V segment lost 3 bases and the J segment 3 bases; nucleotides outside the gene matches: 7. The CDR3 contains 15 residues.

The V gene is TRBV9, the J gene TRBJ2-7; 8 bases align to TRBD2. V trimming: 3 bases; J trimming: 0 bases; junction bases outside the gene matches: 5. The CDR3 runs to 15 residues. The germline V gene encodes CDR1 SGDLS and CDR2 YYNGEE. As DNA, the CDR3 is TGTGCCAGCAGCGGAAGCGGGGGCAGCTCCTACGAGCAGTACTTC. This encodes CASSGSGGSSYEQYF. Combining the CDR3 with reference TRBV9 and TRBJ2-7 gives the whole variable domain DSGVTQTPKHLITATGQRVTLRCSPRSGDLSVYWYQQSLDQGLQFLIQYYNGEERAKGNILERFSAQQFPDLHSELNLSSLELGDSALYFCASSGSGGSSYEQYFGPGTRLTVT.

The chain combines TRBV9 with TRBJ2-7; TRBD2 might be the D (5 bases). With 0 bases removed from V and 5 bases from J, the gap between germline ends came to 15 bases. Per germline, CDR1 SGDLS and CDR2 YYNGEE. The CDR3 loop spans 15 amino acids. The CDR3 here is CASSVEGSSGDEQYF. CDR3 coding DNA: TGTGCCAGCAGCGTAGAAGGCAGCTCCGGGGACGAGCAGTACTTC.

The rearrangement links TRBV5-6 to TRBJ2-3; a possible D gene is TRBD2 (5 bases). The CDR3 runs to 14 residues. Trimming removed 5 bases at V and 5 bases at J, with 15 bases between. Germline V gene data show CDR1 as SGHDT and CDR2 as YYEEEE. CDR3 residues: CASSSEGREDTQYF. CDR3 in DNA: TGTGCCAGCAGTTCCGAAGGGAGAGAAGATACGCAGTATTTT. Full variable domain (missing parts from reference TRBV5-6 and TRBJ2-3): DAGVTQSPTHLIKTRGQQVTLRCSPKSGHDTVSWYQQALGQGPQFIFQYYEEEERQRGNFPDRFSGHQFPNYSSELNVNALLLGDSALYLCASSSEGREDTQYFGPGTRLTVL.

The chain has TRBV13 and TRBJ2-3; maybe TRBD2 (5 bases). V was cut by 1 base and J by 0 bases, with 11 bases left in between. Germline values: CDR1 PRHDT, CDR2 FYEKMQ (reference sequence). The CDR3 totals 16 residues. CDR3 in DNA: TGTGCCAGCAGCTTAGCGGCTAGCTGGAGCACAGATACGCAGTATTTT. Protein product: CASSLAASWSTDTQYF.

The CDR3 protein is CASSARTPVNTEAFF. The CDR3 region has the DNA TGTGCCAGCAGCGCGAGGACACCCGTCAACACTGAAGCTTTCTTT. The rearrangement links TRBV7-9 to TRBJ1-1; maybe TRBD1 (5 bases). Trimming removed 5 bases at V and 2 bases at J, with 15 bases between. The CDR3 consists of 15 residues. CDR1 SEHNR and CDR2 FQNEAQ come from the germline V gene (reference sequence).

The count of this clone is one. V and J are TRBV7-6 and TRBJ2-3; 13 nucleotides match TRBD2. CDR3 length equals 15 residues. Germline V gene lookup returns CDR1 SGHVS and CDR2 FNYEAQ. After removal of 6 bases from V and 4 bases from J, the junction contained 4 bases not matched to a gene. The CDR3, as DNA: TGTGCCAGCAGTCAGGGACTAGCGGGGTCAGATACGCAGTATTTT. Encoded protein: CASSQGLAGSDTQYF.

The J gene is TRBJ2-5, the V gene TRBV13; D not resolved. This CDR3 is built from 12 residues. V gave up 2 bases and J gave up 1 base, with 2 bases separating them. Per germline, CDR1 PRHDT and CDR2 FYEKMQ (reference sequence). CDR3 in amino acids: CASSLTQETQYF. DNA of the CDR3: TGTGCCAGCAGCTTAACCCAAGAGACCCAGTACTTC. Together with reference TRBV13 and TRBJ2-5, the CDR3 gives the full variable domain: AAGVIQSPRHLIKEKRETATLKCYPIPRHDTVYWYQQGPGQDPQFLISFYEKMQSDKGSIPDRFSAQQFSDYHSELNMSSLELGDSALYFCASSLTQETQYFGPGTRLLVL.

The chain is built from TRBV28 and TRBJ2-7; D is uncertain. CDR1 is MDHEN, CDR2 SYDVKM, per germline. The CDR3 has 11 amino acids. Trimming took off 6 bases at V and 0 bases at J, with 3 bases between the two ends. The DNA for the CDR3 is TGTGCCAGCAGCGTCTCCTACGAGCAGTACTTC. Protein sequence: CASSVSYEQYF.

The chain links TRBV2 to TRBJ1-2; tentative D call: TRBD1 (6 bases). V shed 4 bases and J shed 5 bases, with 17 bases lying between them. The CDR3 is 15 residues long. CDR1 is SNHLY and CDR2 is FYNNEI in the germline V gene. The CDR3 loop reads CASSGSRQDRYGYTF. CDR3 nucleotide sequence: TGTGCCAGCAGTGGATCCCGACAGGATCGATATGGCTACACCTTC.

DNA for the CDR3: TGCAGCGTTGAAGGTCTCGGGGGCCCTAGCTCCTACGAGCAGTACTTC. It codes for CSVEGLGGPSSYEQYF. The chain combines TRBV29-1 with TRBJ2-7, with D possibly called TRBD1 or TRBD2 (6 bases each). Germline CDR1 and CDR2: SQVTM and ANQGSEA. Trimming removed 1 base at V and 0 bases at J, with 16 bases between. The CDR3 spans 16 residues.

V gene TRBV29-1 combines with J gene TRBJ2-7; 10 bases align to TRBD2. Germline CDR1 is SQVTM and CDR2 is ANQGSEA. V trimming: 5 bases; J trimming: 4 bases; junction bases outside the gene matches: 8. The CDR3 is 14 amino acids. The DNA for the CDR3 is TGCAGCGTTTTTTTGGGGACTAGCGCATACGAGCAGTACTTC. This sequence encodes CSVFLGTSAYEQYF.

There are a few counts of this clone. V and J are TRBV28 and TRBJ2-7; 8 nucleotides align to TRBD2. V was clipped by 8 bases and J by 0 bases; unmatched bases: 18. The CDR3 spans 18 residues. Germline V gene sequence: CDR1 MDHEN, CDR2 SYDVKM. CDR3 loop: CASLRNQIGGGNSYEQYF. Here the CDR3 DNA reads TGTGCCAGCCTCCGAAATCAAATCGGGGGGGGAAACTCCTACGAGCAGTACTTC.

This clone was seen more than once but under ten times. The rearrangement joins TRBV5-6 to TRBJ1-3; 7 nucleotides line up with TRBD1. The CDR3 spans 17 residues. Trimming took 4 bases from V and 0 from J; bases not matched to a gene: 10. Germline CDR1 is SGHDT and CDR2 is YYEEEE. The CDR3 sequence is CASSIFDRAPSGNTIYF. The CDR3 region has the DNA TGTGCCAGCAGCATATTCGACAGGGCACCCTCTGGAAACACCATATATTTT. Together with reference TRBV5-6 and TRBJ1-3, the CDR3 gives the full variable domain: DAGVTQSPTHLIKTRGQQVTLRCSPKSGHDTVSWYQQALGQGPQFIFQYYEEEERQRGNFPDRFSGHQFPNYSSELNVNALLLGDSALYLCASSIFDRAPSGNTIYFGEGSWLTVV.

CDR3 DNA: TGTGCCAGCAGTGAACAAGGGGGCTCCTACAATGAGCAGTTCTTC. This sequence encodes CASSEQGGSYNEQFF. The genes are TRBV6-1 and TRBJ2-1; D may be TRBD1 (6 bases). Germline V gene data show CDR1 as MNHNS and CDR2 as SASEGT. The CDR3 has 15 amino acids. The V end was cut by 2 bases, the J end by 0 bases, with 8 bases between.

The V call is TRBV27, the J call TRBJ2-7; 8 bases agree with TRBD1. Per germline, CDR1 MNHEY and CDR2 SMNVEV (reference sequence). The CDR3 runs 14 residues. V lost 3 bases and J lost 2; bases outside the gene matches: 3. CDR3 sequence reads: CASSFGTGPYEQYF. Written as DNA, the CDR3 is TGTGCCAGCAGTTTTGGGACAGGACCCTACGAGCAGTACTTC.

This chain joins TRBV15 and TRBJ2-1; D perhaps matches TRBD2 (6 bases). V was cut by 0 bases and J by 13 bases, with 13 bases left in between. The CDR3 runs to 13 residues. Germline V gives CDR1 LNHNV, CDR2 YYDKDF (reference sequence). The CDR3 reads CATSRDRRAGQFF. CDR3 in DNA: TGTGCCACCAGCAGAGATCGGAGGGCGGGCCAGTTCTTC.

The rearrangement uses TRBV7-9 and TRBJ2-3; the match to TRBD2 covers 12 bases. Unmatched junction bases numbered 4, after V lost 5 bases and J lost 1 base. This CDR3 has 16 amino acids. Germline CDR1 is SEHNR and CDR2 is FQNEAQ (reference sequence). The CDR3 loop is CASSTRLAGGTDTQYF. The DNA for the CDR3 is TGTGCCAGCAGCACGCGACTAGCGGGAGGCACAGATACGCAGTATTTT.

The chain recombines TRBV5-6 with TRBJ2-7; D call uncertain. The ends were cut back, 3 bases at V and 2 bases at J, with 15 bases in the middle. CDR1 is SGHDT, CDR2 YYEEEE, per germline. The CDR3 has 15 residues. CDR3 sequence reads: CASSSYLDPAYEQYF. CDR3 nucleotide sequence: TGTGCCAGCAGCTCCTACTTGGACCCTGCCTACGAGCAGTACTTC.

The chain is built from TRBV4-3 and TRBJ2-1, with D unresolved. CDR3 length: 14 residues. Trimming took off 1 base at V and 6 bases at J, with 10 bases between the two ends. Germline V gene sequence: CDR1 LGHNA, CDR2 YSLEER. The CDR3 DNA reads TGCGCCAGCAGCCAAGCGTCGTGGGTCAATGAGCAGTTCTTC. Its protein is CASSQASWVNEQFF.

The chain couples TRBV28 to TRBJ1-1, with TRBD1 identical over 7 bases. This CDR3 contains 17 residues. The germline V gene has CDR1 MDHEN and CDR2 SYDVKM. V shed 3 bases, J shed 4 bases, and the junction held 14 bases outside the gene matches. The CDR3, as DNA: TGTGCCAGCAGTTTGCCGCAGGGGGTGGTCGGTAGCACTGAAGCTTTCTTT. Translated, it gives CASSLPQGVVGSTEAFF.

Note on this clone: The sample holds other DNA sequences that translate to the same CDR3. DNA for the CDR3: TGTGCCAGCAGTTTGGGGGGTAATGAGCAGTTCTTC. It codes for CASSLGGNEQFF. The chain has TRBV27 and TRBJ2-1, with D maybe TRBD2 (6 bases). Germline values: CDR1 MNHEY, CDR2 SMNVEV (reference sequence). The CDR3 is made up of 12 amino acids. V dropped 3 bases and J dropped 7 bases, with 7 bases sitting between them.

In nucleotides, the CDR3 is TGTGCCTGGAGTGATCTACGTGAGCAGTACTTC. Protein: CAWSDLREQYF. The V and J genes are TRBV30 and TRBJ2-7; D gene unclear. The CDR3 runs 11 residues. The V and J ends lost 1 base and 7 bases respectively, with 8 bases between them. Germline CDR1 and CDR2: GTSNPN and SVGIG (reference sequence).

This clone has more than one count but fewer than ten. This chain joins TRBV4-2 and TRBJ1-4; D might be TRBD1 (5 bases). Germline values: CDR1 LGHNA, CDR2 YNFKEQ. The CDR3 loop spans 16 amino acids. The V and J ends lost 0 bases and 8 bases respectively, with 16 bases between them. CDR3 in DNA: TGTGCCAGCAGCCAAGAGGAAGCAGGGAGGCAGGAAAAACTGTTTTTT. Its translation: CASSQEEAGRQEKLFF.

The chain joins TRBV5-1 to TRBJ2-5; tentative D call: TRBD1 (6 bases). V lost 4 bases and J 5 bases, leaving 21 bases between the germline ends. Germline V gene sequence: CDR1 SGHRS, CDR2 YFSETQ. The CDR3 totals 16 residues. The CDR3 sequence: CASSPLPDSPPETQYF. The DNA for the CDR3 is TGCGCCAGCAGCCCCCTCCCGGACAGCCCGCCCGAGACCCAGTACTTC.

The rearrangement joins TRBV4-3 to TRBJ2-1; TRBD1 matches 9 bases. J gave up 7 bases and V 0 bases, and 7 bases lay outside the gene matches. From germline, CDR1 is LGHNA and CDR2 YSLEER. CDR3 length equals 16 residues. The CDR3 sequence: CASSQERTGAMNEQFF. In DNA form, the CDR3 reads TGCGCCAGCAGCCAAGAGAGGACAGGGGCTATGAATGAGCAGTTCTTC.

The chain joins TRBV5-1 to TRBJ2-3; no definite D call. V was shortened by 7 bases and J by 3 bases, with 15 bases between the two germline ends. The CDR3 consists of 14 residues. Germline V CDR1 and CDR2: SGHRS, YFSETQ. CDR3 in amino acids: CASGIEHATDTQYF. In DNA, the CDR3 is TGCGCCAGCGGTATAGAGCATGCAACAGATACGCAGTATTTT.

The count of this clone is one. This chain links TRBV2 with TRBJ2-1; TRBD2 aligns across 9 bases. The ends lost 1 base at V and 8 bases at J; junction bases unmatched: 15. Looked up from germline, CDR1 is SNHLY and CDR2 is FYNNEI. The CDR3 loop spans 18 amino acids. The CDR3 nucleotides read TGTGCCAGCAGTGAAGTAGCCGCGGGAGGGCCCCCCGAGGATGAGCAGTTCTTC. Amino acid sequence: CASSEVAAGGPPEDEQFF.

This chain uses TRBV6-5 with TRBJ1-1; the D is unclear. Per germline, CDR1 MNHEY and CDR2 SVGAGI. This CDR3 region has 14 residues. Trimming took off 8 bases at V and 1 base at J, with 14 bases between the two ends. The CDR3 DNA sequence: TGTGCCAGCTCATCTCTCCCACCGAACACTGAAGCTTTCTTT. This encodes CASSSLPPNTEAFF.

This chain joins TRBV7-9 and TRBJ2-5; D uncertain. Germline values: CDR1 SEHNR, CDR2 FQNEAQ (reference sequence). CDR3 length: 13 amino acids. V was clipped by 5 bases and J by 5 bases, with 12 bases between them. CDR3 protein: CASSKGIQETQYF. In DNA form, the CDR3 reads TGTGCCAGCAGCAAGGGCATCCAGGAGACCCAGTACTTC.